Listed below are T cell receptor beta chains from one sample, sequenced in a study of T-cell reconstitution after alpha-beta-depleted transplantation in children. From the PCR reads, TCRdb called clonotypes with MiXCR, one entry per CDR3 protein. The sample shows around 480,000 distinct CDR3 sequences, 32% of them seen only once. Material: PBMCs from the stem cell graft donor, obtained from the stem cell graft. The receptors shown here come from a human donor who donated a stem cell graft to a child with aplastic anemia. The CDR3 runs from the conserved cysteine through the conserved F or W. Fields, in order: J gene, clone size, D gene, V gene, CDR3 DNA, CDR3 protein. D genes are given only for firm matches. Size is stated for part of the rows, as once, few or many counts, or as a class when the clone is expanded.

TRBJ2-7	few	NA	TRBV6-1	TGTGCCAGCAGTGAGCGGGAACCTGTCGGGCAGTACTTC	CASSEREPVGQYF
TRBJ1-5	NA	NA	TRBV6-2/TRBV6-3	TGTGCCAGCAGCCACATTGCGGATCAGCCCCAGCATTTT	CASSHIADQPQHF
TRBJ2-5	NA	NA	TRBV20-1	TGCAGTGCTAGAGAAGGGGGATTTCAAGAGACCCAGTACTTC	CSAREGGFQETQYF
TRBJ1-1	NA	TRBD1	TRBV5-1	TGCGCCAGCAGCTTGCGCCCCAACAGGGGGCGTGGAGCTTTCTTT	CASSLRPNRGRGAFF
TRBJ2-7	NA	NA	TRBV7-7	TGTGCCAGCAGCTTGGCAGCGGACGGGGGATACGAGCAGTACTTC	CASSLAADGGYEQYF
TRBJ1-1	NA	NA	TRBV29-1	TGCAGCGTACACAAGGGATTGAGCACTGAAGCTTTCTTT	CSVHKGLSTEAFF
TRBJ1-1	NA	TRBD1	TRBV10-3	TGTGCCATCAGTGGACGACAGGGCACTGAAGCTTTCTTT	CAISGRQGTEAFF
TRBJ1-1	few	TRBD1	TRBV12-3/TRBV12-4	TGTGCCAGCAGACCGACAGGGGGCTTCCGCCCAGCCTCTGAAGCTTTCTTT	CASRPTGGFRPASEAFF
TRBJ1-1	NA	TRBD1	TRBV29-1	TGCAGCGGAACCGGGACAGGGGAAGCTTTCTTT	CSGTGTGEAFF
TRBJ1-3	once	NA	TRBV28	TGTGCCAGCAGTCACTCATGGGCGGGGAGCTCTGGAAACACCATATATTTT	CASSHSWAGSSGNTIYF
TRBJ2-1	NA	TRBD1	TRBV29-1	TGCAGCGTAGACCCGGGACAGGGGGCCAATGAGCAGTTCTTC	CSVDPGQGANEQFF
TRBJ1-1	NA	NA	TRBV19	TGTGCCAGTAGTATAGACCGGGCTATCAACACTGAAGCTTTCTTT	CASSIDRAINTEAFF
TRBJ2-7	few	TRBD1	TRBV12-3/TRBV12-4	TGTGCCAGCAGGGGGACAGGGGGCCTAATCGGCTACGAGCAGTACTTC	CASRGTGGLIGYEQYF
TRBJ2-4	NA	NA	TRBV6-1	TGTGCCAGCAGCCCGTCCGGGCAGAGGGACATTCAGTACTTC	CASSPSGQRDIQYF
TRBJ1-1	few	NA	TRBV29-1	TGCAGCGTTGTCGTGATGAACACTGAAGCTTTCTTT	CSVVVMNTEAFF
TRBJ2-7	NA	NA	TRBV6-2/TRBV6-3	TGTGCCAGCAGTTATCTAACGGGTACCTACGAGCAGTACTTC	CASSYLTGTYEQYF